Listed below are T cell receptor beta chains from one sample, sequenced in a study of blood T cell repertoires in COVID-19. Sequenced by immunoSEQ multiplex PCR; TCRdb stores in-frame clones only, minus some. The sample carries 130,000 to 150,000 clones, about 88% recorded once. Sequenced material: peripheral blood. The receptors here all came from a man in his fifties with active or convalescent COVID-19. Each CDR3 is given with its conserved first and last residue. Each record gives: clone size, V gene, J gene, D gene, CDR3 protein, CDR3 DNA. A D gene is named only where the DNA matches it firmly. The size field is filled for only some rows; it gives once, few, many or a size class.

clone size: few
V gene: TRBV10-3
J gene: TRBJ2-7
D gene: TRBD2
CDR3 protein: CAISDSGPPDEQYF
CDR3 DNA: TGTGCCATCAGTGATAGCGGGCCCCCGGACGAGCAGTACTTC

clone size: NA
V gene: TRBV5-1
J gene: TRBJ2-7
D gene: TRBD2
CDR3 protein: CASSSGGGSSYEQYF
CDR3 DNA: TGCGCCAGCAGCTCGGGCGGGGGGTCCTCCTACGAGCAGTACTTC

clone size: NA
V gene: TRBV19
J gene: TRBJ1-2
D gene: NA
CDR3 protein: CASSIRRGSYTF
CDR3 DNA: TGTGCCAGTAGTATACGAAGGGGCTCCTACACCTTC

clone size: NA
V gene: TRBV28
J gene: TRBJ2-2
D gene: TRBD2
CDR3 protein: CASSSPGLAGAGELFF
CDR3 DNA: TGTGCCAGCAGTTCCCCGGGACTAGCGGGAGCCGGGGAGCTGTTTTTT

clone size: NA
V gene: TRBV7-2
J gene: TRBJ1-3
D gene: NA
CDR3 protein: CASSLAGRYTIYF
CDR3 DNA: TGTGCCAGCAGCTTAGCCGGGAGATACACCATATATTTT

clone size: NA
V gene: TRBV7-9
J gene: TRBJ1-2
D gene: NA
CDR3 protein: CASSLDRQGTRYGYTF
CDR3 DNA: TGTGCCAGCAGCTTGGACAGACAAGGGACCCGCTATGGCTACACCTTC

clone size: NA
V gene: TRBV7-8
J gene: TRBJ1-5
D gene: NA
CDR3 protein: CASSLVAGTEPQHF
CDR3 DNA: TGTGCCAGCAGCTTAGTTGCGGGGACGGAGCCCCAGCATTTT

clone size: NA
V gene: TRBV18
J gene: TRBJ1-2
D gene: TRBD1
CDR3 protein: CASSTGQGAFYGYTF
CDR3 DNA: TGTGCCAGCTCAACGGGACAGGGGGCTTTCTATGGCTACACCTTC

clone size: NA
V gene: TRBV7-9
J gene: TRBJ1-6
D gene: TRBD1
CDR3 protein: CASSPGQFNSPLHF
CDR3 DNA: TGTGCCAGCAGCCCGGGACAGTTTAATTCACCCCTCCACTTT

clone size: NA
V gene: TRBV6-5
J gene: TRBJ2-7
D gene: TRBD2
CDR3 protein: CASSGRAAEQYF
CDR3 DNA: TGTGCCAGTAGCGGGAGGGCCGCCGAGCAGTACTTC

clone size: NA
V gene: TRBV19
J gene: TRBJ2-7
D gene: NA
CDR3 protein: CASSRQVSYEQYF
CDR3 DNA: TGTGCCAGTAGTAGACAGGTGTCCTACGAGCAGTACTTC

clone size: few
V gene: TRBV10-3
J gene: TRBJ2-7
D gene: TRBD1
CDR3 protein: CAIRGTGLSYEQYF
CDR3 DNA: TGTGCCATCAGAGGGACAGGCCTATCCTACGAGCAGTACTTC

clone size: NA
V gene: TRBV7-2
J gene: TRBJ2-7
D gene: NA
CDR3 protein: CASEDRRYTYEQYF
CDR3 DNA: TGTGCCAGCGAAGACAGGAGATATACTTACGAGCAGTACTTC

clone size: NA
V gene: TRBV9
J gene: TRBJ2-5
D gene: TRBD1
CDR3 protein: CASSVGQGLRETQYF
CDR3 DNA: TGTGCCAGCAGCGTCGGACAGGGGTTGCGAGAGACCCAGTACTTC

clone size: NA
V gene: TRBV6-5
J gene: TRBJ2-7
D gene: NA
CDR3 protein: CASSRQVFSYEQYF
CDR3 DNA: TGTGCCAGCAGTCGACAGGTATTTTCCTACGAGCAGTACTTC

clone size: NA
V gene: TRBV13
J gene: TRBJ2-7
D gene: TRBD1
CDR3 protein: CASSLRQGLYEQYF
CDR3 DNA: TGTGCCAGCAGCCTCCGACAGGGCCTCTACGAGCAGTACTTC

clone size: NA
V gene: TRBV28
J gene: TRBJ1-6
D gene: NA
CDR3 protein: CASLSFRLTNSPLHF
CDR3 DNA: TGTGCCAGCCTCAGTTTCCGTCTCACCAATTCACCCCTCCACTTT

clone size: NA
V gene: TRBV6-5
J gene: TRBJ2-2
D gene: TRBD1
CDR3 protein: CASRKDRGAGELFF
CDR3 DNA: TGTGCCAGCAGGAAGGACAGGGGTGCCGGGGAGCTGTTTTTT

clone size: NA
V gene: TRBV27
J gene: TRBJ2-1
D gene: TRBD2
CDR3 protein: CASSRRRSGDSYNEQFF
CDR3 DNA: TGTGCCAGCAGTCGCCGACGAAGCGGGGATTCCTACAATGAGCAGTTCTTC

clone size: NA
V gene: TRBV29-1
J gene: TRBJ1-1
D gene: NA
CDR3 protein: CSVDKSSEAFF
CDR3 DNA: TGCAGCGTTGATAAATCCTCTGAAGCTTTCTTT

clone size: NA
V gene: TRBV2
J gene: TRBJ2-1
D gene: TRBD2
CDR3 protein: CASTPGGAGVNEQFF
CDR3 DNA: TGTGCCAGCACCCCGGGAGGAGCGGGAGTCAATGAGCAGTTCTTC

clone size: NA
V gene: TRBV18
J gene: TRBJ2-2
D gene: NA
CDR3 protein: CASSPPGVKTGELFF
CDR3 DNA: TGTGCCAGCTCACCTCCGGGAGTAAAGACCGGGGAGCTGTTTTTT

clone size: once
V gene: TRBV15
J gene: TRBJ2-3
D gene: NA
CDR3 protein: CATSFRPTERDTQYF
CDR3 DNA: TGTGCCACCAGCTTTCGTCCAACAGAACGGGATACGCAGTATTTT

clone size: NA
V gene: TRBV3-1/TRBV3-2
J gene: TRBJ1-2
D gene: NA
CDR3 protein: CATLDRRYGYTF
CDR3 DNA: TGTGCCACCCTAGACAGGCGCTATGGCTACACCTTC

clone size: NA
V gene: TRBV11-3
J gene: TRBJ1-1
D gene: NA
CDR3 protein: CASSPGTSGLNTEAFF
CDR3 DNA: TGTGCCAGCAGCCCCGGGACATCGGGTCTGAACACTGAAGCTTTCTTT

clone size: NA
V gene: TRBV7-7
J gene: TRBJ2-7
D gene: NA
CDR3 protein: CASRLVSVTGVRSYEQYF
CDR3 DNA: TGTGCTAGCAGGTTAGTATCGGTAACGGGAGTCCGCTCCTACGAGCAGTACTTC

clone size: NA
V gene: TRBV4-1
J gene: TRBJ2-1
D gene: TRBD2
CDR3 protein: CASSQLAERNNEQFF
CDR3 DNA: TGCGCCAGCAGCCAACTAGCGGAGAGAAACAATGAGCAGTTCTTC

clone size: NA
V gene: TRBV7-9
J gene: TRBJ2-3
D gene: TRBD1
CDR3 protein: CASSSGTGGQDTQYF
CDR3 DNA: TGTGCCAGCAGCTCCGGAACAGGGGGGCAAGATACGCAGTATTTT